This TCR beta chain is from a study of CD8 T cells in ankylosing spondylitis. Germline lookup yields CDR1 SGHRS and CDR2 YFSETQ. The CDR3 is made up of 16 amino acids. The ends lost 0 bases at V and 8 bases at J; junction bases unmatched: 11. This clonotype was recorded at least ten times. TCRdb called the 5' RACE reads again in MiXCR, with one record for every CDR3 protein. The sample has 250,000 to 350,000 distinct CDR3 sequences; around 19% are singletons. The specimen sequenced was blood, either unsorted or a sorted T cell fraction (not recorded which). This chain connects TRBV5-1 to TRBJ2-1, with 7 nucleotides matching TRBD2. The clonotype was recovered from a male donor with ankylosing spondylitis or in good health (not recorded which). CDR3: CASSLGAGAGYDEQFF. For the CDR3, the DNA is TGCGCCAGCAGCTTGGGGGCGGGAGCCGGATACGATGAGCAGTTCTTC.